This entry features one T cell receptor beta chain sequence. Its antigen is as yet unknown. These data are taken from a study of OX40 agonist ivuxolimab in advanced cancers. Study context: Ivuxolimab was delivered to patients intravenously every 2 weeks at doses spanning 0.01 to 10 mg/kg. Subjects had a mean age of roughly 60 years, with a range of roughly 23 to 79; around 83% were male.

TCRdb's table, derived via immunoSEQ multiplex PCR, lists solely in-frame clones and lacks some. The data show tens of thousands of clones, about 87% seen once. Findings and caveats of the study: Partial responders at 0.1-3.0 mg/kg showed near-lowest clonal expansion.

Germline V CDR1 and CDR2: SGHTA, FQGNSA. V dropped 2 bases and J dropped 7 bases, with 9 bases sitting between them. This CDR3 has 14 residues. The sequenced sample was CD4+ or CD8+ T cells sorted from blood, obtained in a trial of the OX40 agonist ivuxolimab. The chain is built from TRBV7-2 and TRBJ1-6; D may be TRBD1 (5 bases). This sequence was found in an adult with an advanced solid tumor such as melanoma, head and neck, liver or kidney cancer. DNA of the CDR3: TGTGCCAGCAGCTTAAGAGGGGCCAATTCACCCCTCCACTTT. Amino acid sequence: CASSLRGANSPLHF.